Presented here are 14 T cell receptor beta chains from one specimen sequenced in a study of identical twins (dated by TCRdb to the mid-2010s). The method behind the library was 5' RACE. Sequencing was carried out with an Illumina HiSeq 2000. The public reads were reprocessed in TCRdb via fastp at Q25 and MiXCR, keeping in-frame beta chains. Each entry is one CDR3 protein sequence, shown with its most common DNA and genes. The sample yields about 250,000 distinct CDR3 sequences; about 14% were counted once. 8.8% of the sample goes to the ten largest clones. The source material was memory (CD45RO+) T cells sorted from blood. The cell subset or site label here, explained by the study, means: CD45RO+ enriched T cells. Source of these receptors: a woman under 30 in good health.

This clonotype turned up a few times. V and J are TRBV7-2 and TRBJ2-7, with D maybe TRBD2 (5 bases). Germline V CDR1 and CDR2: SGHTA, FQGNSA. CDR3 length: 16 residues. Trimming took off 5 bases at V and 0 bases at J, with 17 bases between the two ends. The CDR3 region is CASSLLWGAVSYEQYF. The CDR3 nucleotides read TGTGCCAGCAGCCTACTATGGGGAGCGGTCTCCTACGAGCAGTACTTC.

The V gene is TRBV25-1, the J gene TRBJ2-1; possible D gene TRBD1, 5 bases. The CDR3 consists of 14 residues. Germline V gene lookup returns CDR1 MGHDK and CDR2 SYGVNS. V was shortened by 3 bases and J by 7 bases, with 13 bases between the two germline ends. This CDR3 is CASSDVQQGNEQFF. The CDR3 nucleotides are TGTGCCAGCAGTGACGTACAGCAGGGAAATGAGCAGTTCTTC.

At least ten counts were recorded for this clonotype. This chain uses TRBV11-2 with TRBJ1-1; D not resolved. Germline V gives CDR1 SGHAT, CDR2 FQNNGV. V was pared by 3 bases and J by 4 bases, with 3 bases between. This CDR3 is built from 11 residues. The CDR3 reads CASSFSTEAFF. The CDR3 DNA is TGTGCCAGCAGCTTCAGCACTGAAGCTTTCTTT.

This clonotype was found a few times. The J gene is TRBJ1-4, the V gene TRBV5-8; D is undetermined. The germline CDR1 and CDR2 sequences are SGHTS and YDEGEE. This CDR3 spans 13 amino acids. Trimming left V 0 bases short and J 8 bases short, with 8 bases between. The CDR3 DNA follows: TGTGCCAGCAGCTTGGCAAACCTAGAAAAACTGTTTTTT. It translates to CASSLANLEKLFF.

In this sample, this clonotype turned up many times. The chain is built from TRBV7-2 and TRBJ1-3; 7 bases agree with TRBD1. The J segment lost 3 bases and the V segment lost 8 bases, leaving 10 bases of the junction unmatched. Germline CDR1 is SGHTA and CDR2 is FQGNSA. This CDR3 spans 15 amino acids. The DNA of the CDR3 is TGTGCCAGCGCTCGAGGGGGCGCAGGTGGAAACACCATATATTTT. Protein: CASARGGAGGNTIYF.

This clonotype was counted a few times. The chain combines TRBV20-1 with TRBJ1-1; D remains unclear. Germline V CDR1 and CDR2: DFQATT, SNEGSKA (reference sequence). V was cut by 0 bases and J by 4 bases, with 12 bases left in between. The CDR3 has 14 amino acids. The DNA for the CDR3 is TGCAGTGCTAGAGATAAAAGTGGAAGCACTGAAGCTTTCTTT. Encoded protein: CSARDKSGSTEAFF.

V usage is TRBV6-5 and J usage is TRBJ2-7, with TRBD1 identical over 8 bases. The CDR3 sequence is 14 residues long. Germline loops: CDR1 MNHEY, CDR2 SVGAGI. Losses at the gene ends were 4 bases for V and 0 bases for J; bases not matched to a gene: 2. The CDR3 sequence is CASSSGGRSYEQYF. The DNA of the CDR3 is TGTGCCAGCAGTTCAGGGGGCCGCTCCTACGAGCAGTACTTC.

There are many counts of this clonotype. The chain employs TRBV20-1 and TRBJ1-6; D is unresolved. V lost 0 bases and J lost 7, with 13 bases in between. This CDR3 has 15 residues. Germline CDR1 is DFQATT and CDR2 is SNEGSKA (reference sequence). In nucleotides, the CDR3 is TGCAGTGCTAGAGATCAACCCACAATAAATTCACCCCTCCACTTT. It translates to CSARDQPTINSPLHF.

This chain joins TRBV5-1 and TRBJ2-1; 7 bases are a match to TRBD1. V lost 0 bases and J lost 6; bases outside the gene matches: 12. The germline CDR1 and CDR2 sequences are SGHRS and YFSETQ. CDR3 length: 17 amino acids. The CDR3 is CASSLVATGTVFNEQFF. DNA of the CDR3: TGCGCCAGCAGCTTGGTGGCGACAGGGACGGTTTTCAATGAGCAGTTCTTC. Variable domain in full (rest from reference TRBV5-1 and TRBJ2-1): KAGVTQTPRYLIKTRGQQVTLSCSPISGHRSVSWYQQTPGQGLQFLFEYFSETQRNKGNFPGRFSGRQFSNSRSEMNVSTLELGDSALYLCASSLVATGTVFNEQFFGPGTRLTVL.

Only a few counts were recorded for this clonotype. The chain carries TRBV4-1 and TRBJ2-5; TRBD2 might be the D (7 bases). Germline CDR1 reads MGHRA; CDR2 reads YSYEKL. V was shortened by 1 base and J by 3 bases, with 15 bases between the two germline ends. The CDR3 covers 16 residues. CDR3 DNA: TGCGCCAGCAGCCAAGGGGTTGGCGGGGGCGAAGAGACCCAGTACTTC. Protein sequence: CASSQGVGGGEETQYF.

This clonotype has a handful of counts. The V gene is TRBV7-2, the J gene TRBJ2-7, with D maybe TRBD1 (5 bases). V lost 1 base, J lost 6 bases, and 16 bases lay in between. This CDR3 spans 15 amino acids. The germline gives CDR1 SGHTA, CDR2 FQGNSA. This CDR3 is CASSLVRGSPPEQYF. The CDR3 bases are TGTGCCAGCAGCTTAGTTAGGGGTTCCCCTCCCGAGCAGTACTTC.

This chain uses TRBV27 with TRBJ2-7; 7 bases are a match to TRBD1. The germline V gene has CDR1 MNHEY and CDR2 SMNVEV (reference sequence). J was trimmed by 4 bases and V by 4 bases; bases with no gene match: 16. The CDR3 is 17 amino acids. In nucleotides, the CDR3 is TGTGCCAGCAGTTCCTACCTTCGACAGGGAAGGAGGTACGAGCAGTACTTC. Residues: CASSSYLRQGRRYEQYF.

The J gene is TRBJ2-7, the V gene TRBV6-5; the D is unclear. The germline V gene encodes CDR1 MNHEY and CDR2 SVGAGI. The CDR3 extends over 11 amino acids. Trimming took off 6 bases at V and 0 bases at J, with 3 bases between the two ends. This CDR3 reads CASRNSYEQYF. CDR3 sequence (DNA): TGTGCCAGCAGGAACTCCTACGAGCAGTACTTC.

This clonotype came up a few times. The CDR3 DNA sequence: TGTGCCAGCAGCTTGTCTGGACAGGGGGGCAATGAGCAGTTCTTC. Encoded protein: CASSLSGQGGNEQFF. The chain combines TRBV7-3 with TRBJ2-1; TRBD1 agrees at 10 bases. The CDR3 is made up of 15 amino acids. V shed 3 bases, J shed 6 bases, and the junction held 5 bases outside the gene matches. Germline CDR1 and CDR2: SGHTA and FQGTGA.